The 26 T cell receptor beta chains listed next were all sequenced from one sample in a study of tumor-infiltrating lymphocytes in glioblastoma multiforme. TCR beta libraries were built from RNA through three nested multiplex PCR rounds using modified ARM-PCR. TCRdb re-analysed the multiplex PCR reads in MiXCR, keeping a single row per CDR3 protein. The sample records 25,000 to 35,000 distinct CDR3 sequences, about 58% being singletons. Sequenced material: brain tumor tissue. These receptors were collected from a male donor with glioblastoma.

A remark on this clonotype: One end of the junction fails to match germline, which may point to a read error. This chain joins TRBV6-1 and TRBJ2-7; 13 nucleotides line up with TRBD2. The CDR3 contains 15 residues. Germline assignment: CDR1 MNHNS and CDR2 SASEGT. CDR3 region: CVSSAGLAGVGEQYF. For the CDR3, the DNA is TGTGTCAGCAGTGCCGGACTAGCGGGAGTAGGTGAGCAATACTTC.

A note on this clonotype: A clone one base away is much larger, so this may be a read error. The chain has TRBV7-9 and TRBJ2-3; no definite D call. Germline CDR1 is SEHNR and CDR2 is FQNEAQ (reference sequence). The CDR3 is 13 residues long. V lost 5 bases and J 10 bases, leaving 16 bases between the germline ends. The CDR3 bases are TGTGCCAGCAGCCCCCGCAGCACGGATGCGCAGTATTTT. It yields the protein CASSPRSTDAQYF.

To note about this clonotype: The CDR3 ends on some other residue instead of the conserved phenylalanine or tryptophan, so this is likely a read error. It is unclear where the CDR3 begins or ends on the DNA, so no DNA is shown, and the CDR3 is as TCRdb lists it. CDR3 loop: CSVAGDRESPLRL. The V and J genes are TRBV29-1 and TRBJ1-6; TRBD1 was called by the table and not checked on the DNA. Both ends counted, the CDR3 spans 13 residues. Germline V gene lookup returns CDR1 SQVTM and CDR2 ANQGSEA.

This clonotype has more than one count but fewer than ten. The chain uses TRBV7-9 and TRBJ2-3, with TRBD2 matching over 8 bases. V lost 4 bases to trimming and J lost 0 bases; unmatched junction nucleotides: 9. The CDR3 runs 17 residues. In germline, CDR1 is SEHNR, CDR2 FQNEAQ (reference sequence). The CDR3 nucleotides are TGTGCCAGCAGCTCGATCCTCTTAGCGGGAAGCACAGATACGCAGTATTTT. Protein product: CASSSILLAGSTDTQYF.

By share, this clonotype ranks as medium-sized (0.01 to 0.1%). The CDR3 is CSASREVNYGYTF. The CDR3 DNA reads as TGCAGTGCTTCGAGGGAGGTTAATTATGGCTACACCTTC. This rearrangement joins TRBV20-1 to TRBJ1-2; D gene unclear. Trimming cost V 5 bases and J 5 bases, with 15 bases left between them. Germline CDR1 and CDR2: DFQATT and SNEGSKA (reference sequence). The CDR3 runs 13 residues.

In this sample, this clonotype turned up a few times. The genes are TRBV2 and TRBJ2-1; 11 bases fit TRBD2. The CDR3 totals 14 residues. The J segment lost 7 bases and the V segment lost 7 bases, leaving 6 bases of the junction unmatched. Germline assignment: CDR1 SNHLY and CDR2 FYNNEI. As DNA, the CDR3 is TGTGCCAGCACCTGGGTAGCGGGAGGGAATGAGCAGTTCTTC. The encoded protein is CASTWVAGGNEQFF.

To note about this clonotype: The CDR3 does not end in the conserved phenylalanine or tryptophan, so this is likely a read error. As DNA, the CDR3 is TGTGCCAGCAGCGTCGAGAGGGGTCCTGAGCAGTTCCTC. This translates into CASSVERGPEQFL. The gene calls are TRBV11-2 and TRBJ2-1; D is perhaps TRBD1 or TRBD2 (5 bases each). Germline CDR1 SGHAT, CDR2 FQNNGV. V was cut by 5 bases and J by 9 bases, with 14 bases left in between. This CDR3 region has 13 residues.

This clonotype was recorded many times. The chain is built from TRBV7-9 and TRBJ2-7; 8 positions agree with TRBD2. Germline V CDR1 and CDR2: SEHNR, FQNEAQ (reference sequence). With 5 bases clipped from V and 6 bases from J, the junction kept 12 bases outside the gene matches. The CDR3 is 15 amino acids. The chain's CDR3 is CASSTREGSLGEQYF. The CDR3 nucleotides read TGTGCCAGCAGCACCCGGGAGGGGTCCCTAGGCGAGCAGTACTTC.

As to this clonotype: The junction departs from germline at one end; a sequencing error may be responsible. The chain recombines TRBV5-5 with TRBJ2-2, with a weak D call TRBD2 (5 bases). The CDR3 has 14 amino acids. Germline V gene sequence: CDR1 SGHKS, CDR2 YYEKEE (reference sequence). The CDR3 reads CASSLASDYGELFF. The CDR3 DNA is TGTGCCAGCAGCTTGGCGTCAGATTACGGGGAACTGTTTTTT.

Concerning this clonotype itself: Given the absence of the conserved phenylalanine or tryptophan at the CDR3 end, a read error is likely. The chain is built from TRBV29-1 and TRBJ1-3; no firm D call. With 7 bases removed from V and 0 bases from J, the gap between germline ends came to 13 bases. Germline assignment: CDR1 SQVTM and CDR2 ANQGSEA. The CDR3 covers 14 residues. In nucleotides, the CDR3 is TGCAGCGCCGCTGCCGCGGGCTCTGGAAACACCATATATCCT. This codes for CSAAAAGSGNTIYP.

At least ten counts were recorded for this clonotype. V usage is TRBV2 and J usage is TRBJ1-1; D not resolved. CDR3 length equals 13 residues. V was trimmed by 3 bases and J by 1 base, leaving 6 bases between them. Germline CDR1 SNHLY, CDR2 FYNNEI. This CDR3 is CASSDNSNTEAFF. The CDR3 DNA sequence: TGTGCCAGCAGTGACAACTCGAACACTGAAGCTTTCTTT.

There are a few counts of this clonotype. Sequence at one end of the junction differs from germline and may be a read error. The rearrangement uses TRBV20-1 and TRBJ1-4; no definite D call. This CDR3 contains 14 residues. Per the germline V gene, CDR1 is DFQATT and CDR2 is SNEGSKA (reference sequence). Written as DNA, the CDR3 is TGTAGTGCTCCCCGTACATCAACTAATGAAAACCTGTTTTTT. Translation: CSAPRTSTNENLFF.

With regard to this clonotype: One end of the junction is discordant with germline, which a read error may explain. The chain links TRBV10-3 to TRBJ2-3; TRBD2 matches 8 bases. The CDR3 loop spans 14 amino acids. Germline V gives CDR1 ENHRY, CDR2 SYGVKD. The CDR3 sequence: CVISPAGAADTQYF. In nucleotides, the CDR3 is TGTGTCATCAGTCCAGCGGGAGCGGCAGATACGCAGTATTTT.

About this clonotype: Lacking the conserved final phenylalanine or tryptophan, this CDR3 likely reflects a read error. The V gene is TRBV7-9, the J gene TRBJ2-1; 16 positions match TRBD2. CDR3 length: 19 amino acids. The V and J ends lost 2 bases and 2 bases, in that order; junction bases with no gene match: 6. Germline V gene data show CDR1 as SEHNR and CDR2 as FQNEAQ (reference sequence). The CDR3 region has the DNA TGTGCCAGCAGCTTAACCCCCGGGACTAGCGGGAGGGCCTACAATGAGCAGTTCTTA. It yields the protein CASSLTPGTSGRAYNEQFL.

To note about this clonotype: An end of the junction differs from the germline gene, which may be a read error. The chain couples TRBV4-2 to TRBJ2-7; 11 bases fit TRBD1. The CDR3 runs 17 residues. CDR1 LGHNA and CDR2 YNFKEQ come from the germline V gene. In DNA, the CDR3 is TGTGCCAGCATCCAAGGGGGGACAGGGGGGGGCTCCTACGAGCAGTACTTC. Encoded protein: CASIQGGTGGGSYEQYF.

This clonotype was found many times. CDR3 DNA sequence: TGTGCCAGCAGCTCAAACAGAGACTCTGGAAACACCATATATTTT. Translation: CASSSNRDSGNTIYF. The chain employs TRBV12-3 or TRBV12-4 and TRBJ1-3; D gene unclear. V was shortened by 6 bases and J by 0 bases, with 12 bases between the two germline ends. This CDR3 has 15 residues.

This clonotype was recorded at least ten times. The chain recombines TRBV5-1 with TRBJ1-1, with D possibly TRBD1 on 5 matching bases. With 0 bases removed from V and 3 bases from J, the gap between germline ends came to 9 bases. The CDR3 spans 14 residues. Germline V gene lookup returns CDR1 SGHRS and CDR2 YFSETQ. CDR3 bases: TGCGCCAGCAGCTTGGATGAGGGGCACACTGAAGCTTTCTTT. Encoded protein: CASSLDEGHTEAFF.

Details on this clonotype: This may come from a read error, since a much larger clone is one base off. The chain employs TRBV14 and TRBJ1-2; D ambiguous. CDR3 length: 16 residues. Trimming shortened V by 0 bases and J by 8 bases, and 19 bases separated the two germline ends. From germline, CDR1 is SGHDN and CDR2 FVKESK. Here the CDR3 reads CASSQEMGLIGRGYTF. CDR3 DNA sequence: TGTGCCAGCAGCCAAGAAATGGGCCTCATCGGGAGAGGCTACACCTTC. The full variable domain, completed using reference TRBV14 and TRBJ1-2, is EAGVTQFPSHSVIEKGQTVTLRCDPISGHDNLYWYRRVMGKEIKFLLHFVKESKQDESGMPNNRFLAERTGGTYSTLKVQPAELEDSGVYFCASSQEMGLIGRGYTFGSGTRLTVV.

For this clonotype: The CDR3 carries no conserved terminal phenylalanine or tryptophan, so it likely arises from a read error. The rearrangement links TRBV20-1 to TRBJ2-1; 7 bases align to TRBD2. Germline V gives CDR1 DFQATT, CDR2 SNEGSKA (reference sequence). The CDR3 is 14 amino acids. The V gene end was trimmed by 0 bases and the J gene end by 11 bases; junction bases not matched to a gene: 10. CDR3 region: CSARDAGVGNKQFL. CDR3 bases: TGCAGTGCTAGAGATGCGGGAGTTGGGAATAAGCAGTTCCTC.

The chain is built from TRBV6-1 and TRBJ2-1, with a weak D call TRBD2 (6 bases). The V gene's germline CDR1 is MNHNS and CDR2 SASEGT. The CDR3 loop spans 16 amino acids. Trimming left V 5 bases short and J 8 bases short, with 22 bases between. CDR3 loop: CASSLSQLTGAYEQFF. CDR3 coding DNA: TGTGCCAGCAGTTTATCACAACTAACGGGAGCTTATGAGCAGTTCTTC.

Note on this clonotype: Without the conserved terminal phenylalanine or tryptophan, this CDR3 likely stems from a read error. The genes are TRBV10-1 and TRBJ2-7, with D possibly matching TRBD1 (6 bases). This CDR3 spans 16 amino acids. Germline V gene lookup returns CDR1 WNHNN and CDR2 SYGVQD (reference sequence). Trimming stripped 4 bases from V and 4 bases from J, with 20 bases between. The CDR3 DNA reads as TGCGCCAGCAGTGGAATTGGGCCAGGGGATTTATACGAGCAGTACCTC. Encoded protein: CASSGIGPGDLYEQYL.

About this clonotype itself: The CDR3 does not end in the conserved phenylalanine or tryptophan, so this is likely a read error. The chain combines TRBV6-1 with TRBJ2-1; D may correspond to TRBD1 or TRBD2 (6 bases each). Per the germline V gene, CDR1 is MNHNS and CDR2 is SASEGT. Trimming pared 5 bases from V and 8 bases from J, leaving 13 bases between. This CDR3 has 13 amino acids. The CDR3 bases are TGTGCCAGCAGTCTAAAGGGGGGCCATGAGCAGTTCGTC. Translation gives CASSLKGGHEQFV.

At least ten counts were recorded for this clonotype. CDR3 nucleotides: TGTGCCATCATGGACGATACGCAGTATTTT. It yields the protein CAIMDDTQYF. The genes are TRBV10-3 and TRBJ2-3; D uncertain. This CDR3 has 10 residues. Germline V gene lookup returns CDR1 ENHRY and CDR2 SYGVKD. V was trimmed by 7 bases and J by 6 bases, leaving 5 bases between them.

The rearrangement uses TRBV6-2 or TRBV6-3 and TRBJ1-5; D gene uncertain. From germline, CDR1 is MNHEY and CDR2 SVGEGT. This CDR3 contains 13 residues. V gave up 7 bases and J gave up 8 bases, with 15 bases separating them. CDR3 amino acids: CASTLGTAKPQHF. For the CDR3, the DNA is TGTGCCAGCACTCTAGGCACTGCTAAGCCCCAGCATTTT.

Of note for this clonotype: A single base separates this from a much larger clone, so it may be a read error. The chain is built from TRBV30 and TRBJ2-2, with 7 bases lining up with TRBD1. The CDR3 spans 14 residues. Germline CDR1 GTSNPN, CDR2 SVGIG (reference sequence). The CDR3 coding sequence is TGTGCCTGGAGGGTACAGGGGAACATCGGGGAGCTGTTTTTT. Residues: CAWRVQGNIGELFF.

As regards this clonotype: Sequence at one end of the junction differs from germline and may be a read error. This sequence joins TRBV6-6 and TRBJ1-1; D perhaps matches TRBD1 (5 bases). Germline V lookup: CDR1 MNHNY, CDR2 SVGAGI (reference sequence). This CDR3 region has 14 residues. Written as DNA, the CDR3 is TGTGCCAGCATCAGAGGGCAAGAGGACACTGAAGCTTTCTTC. Protein product: CASIRGQEDTEAFF.